This TCR beta chain comes out of a study of ipilimumab plus nivolumab after autologous stem cell transplantation. After removal of 7 bases from V and 1 base from J, the junction contained 5 bases not matched to a gene. The CDR3 length is 14 residues. Germline assignment: CDR1 SGDLS and CDR2 YYNGEE. Checkpoint therapy with ipilimumab 1 mg/kg began 14 to 28 days after transplant. Profiled with immunoSEQ multiplex PCR; TCRdb holds only in-frame clones, not every one. Among about 9,200 clones, roughly two thirds were seen once, and the ten largest hold roughly 19%. Source: PBMCs, taken in a trial of ipilimumab plus nivolumab as post-transplant consolidation. The source is a female donor with multiple myeloma. The V call is TRBV9, the J call TRBJ1-1; 9 bases line up with TRBD1. The CDR3 DNA reads as TGTGCCAGCGGGTCGGGACAGGGGAACACTGAAGCTTTCTTT. Its translation is CASGSGQGNTEAFF.